The entry below gives a single T cell receptor beta chain sequence along with its context. Donors in Cohort 3 who had recovered were those with two negative PCRs, healthcare professional clearance, or resolution of their symptoms. CDR3 length equals 14 residues. Germline V gene data show CDR1 as LGHDT and CDR2 as YNNKEL (reference sequence). V was clipped by 1 base and J by 8 bases; unmatched bases: 5. The sample originates from a study of blood T cell repertoires in COVID-19. Generated by immunoSEQ multiplex PCR, the TCRdb table keeps only in-frame clones and is missing some. The data hold over 150,000 clones, with 88% observed a single time.

The genes are TRBV3-1 (or the pseudogene TRBV3-2) and TRBJ1-2; TRBD1 matches at 9 bases. This TCR was recovered from a young woman who had recovered from COVID-19. The source material was PBMCs or T cells enriched from blood (not recorded which). This CDR3 reads CASSQGTGVGGYTF. The CDR3 nucleotides are TGTGCCAGCAGCCAAGGGACAGGGGTGGGCGGCTACACCTTC.